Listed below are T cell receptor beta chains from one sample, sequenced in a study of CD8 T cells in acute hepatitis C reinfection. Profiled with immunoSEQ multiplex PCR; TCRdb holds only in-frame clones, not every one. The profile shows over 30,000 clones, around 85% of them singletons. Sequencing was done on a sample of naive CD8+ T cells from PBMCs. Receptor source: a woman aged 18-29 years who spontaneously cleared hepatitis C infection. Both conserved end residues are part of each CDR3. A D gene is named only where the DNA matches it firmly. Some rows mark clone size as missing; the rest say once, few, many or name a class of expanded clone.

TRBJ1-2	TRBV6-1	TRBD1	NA	CASRGQGADGYTF	TGTGCCAGCCGGGGACAGGGGGCTGATGGCTACACCTTC
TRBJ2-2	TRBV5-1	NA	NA	CASSTGGPGGELFF	TGCGCCAGCTCTACAGGAGGGCCGGGCGGGGAGCTGTTTTTT
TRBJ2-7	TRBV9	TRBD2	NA	CASSAGTSGRDEQYF	TGTGCCAGCAGCGCAGGGACTAGCGGGAGAGACGAGCAGTACTTC
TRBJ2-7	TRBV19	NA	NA	CATQYRGDHSYEQYF	TGTGCCACTCAGTACCGCGGGGACCACTCCTACGAGCAGTACTTC
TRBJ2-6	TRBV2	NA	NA	CATWGGSGANVLTF	TGTGCCACCTGGGGCGGCTCTGGGGCCAACGTCCTGACTTTC
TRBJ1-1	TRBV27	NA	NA	CASSSSGDTEAFF	TGTGCCAGCAGTTCTTCAGGGGACACTGAAGCTTTCTTT
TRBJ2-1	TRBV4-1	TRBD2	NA	CASSQRVTSGTYNEQFF	TGCGCCAGCAGCCAAAGGGTAACTAGCGGCACCTACAATGAGCAGTTCTTC
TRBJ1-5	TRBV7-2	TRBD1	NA	CASSHRDSDSNQPQHF	TGTGCCAGCAGCCACCGGGACAGCGATAGCAATCAGCCCCAGCATTTT
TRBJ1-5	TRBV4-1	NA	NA	CASSHQISNQPQHF	TGCGCCAGCAGCCACCAGATTAGCAATCAGCCCCAGCATTTT
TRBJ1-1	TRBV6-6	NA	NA	CASSYGLHTEAFF	TGTGCCAGCAGTTACGGCCTCCACACTGAAGCTTTCTTT
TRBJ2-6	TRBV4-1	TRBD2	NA	CASSQVLLSGTSGANVLTF	TGCGCCAGCAGCCAAGTTTTGTTAAGCGGGACCTCTGGGGCCAACGTCCTGACTTTC
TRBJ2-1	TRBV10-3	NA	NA	CAISEFGSSYNEQFF	TGTGCCATCAGTGAGTTCGGGAGCTCCTACAATGAGCAGTTCTTC
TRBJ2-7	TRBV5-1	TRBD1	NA	CASNSRDSIYEQYF	TGCGCCAGCAACAGCAGGGACAGCATCTACGAGCAGTACTTC
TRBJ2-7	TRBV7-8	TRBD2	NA	CASSPSGEGFEQYF	TGTGCCAGCAGCCCTAGCGGAGAGGGGTTCGAGCAGTACTTC
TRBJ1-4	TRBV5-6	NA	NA	CASSPWGGEKLFF	TGTGCCAGCAGCCCCTGGGGGGGTGAAAAACTGTTTTTT
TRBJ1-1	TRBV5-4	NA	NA	CASNTRGALTEAFF	TGTGCCAGCAACACCCGGGGGGCGCTTACTGAAGCTTTCTTT
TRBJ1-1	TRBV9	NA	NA	CASSVVPGFTEAFF	TGTGCCAGCAGCGTAGTGCCCGGATTCACTGAAGCTTTCTTT
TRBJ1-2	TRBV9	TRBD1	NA	CASSVAGQSNYGYTF	TGTGCCAGCAGCGTAGCGGGACAGTCCAACTATGGCTACACCTTC
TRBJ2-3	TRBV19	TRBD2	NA	CASRTGTSGSTDTRYF	TGTGCCAGTCGGACCGGGACTAGCGGGAGCACAGATACGCGGTATTTT
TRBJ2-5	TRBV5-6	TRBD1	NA	CTSSRDRGGETQYF	TGTACCAGCAGCCGGGACAGGGGTGGAGAGACCCAGTACTTC
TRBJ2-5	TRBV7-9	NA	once	CASSPPRGGVEETQYF	TGTGCCAGCAGCCCCCCCCGGGGCGGAGTTGAAGAGACCCAGTACTTC
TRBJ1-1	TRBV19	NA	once	CASRDTDTEAFF	TGTGCCAGTAGAGACACGGACACTGAAGCTTTCTTT
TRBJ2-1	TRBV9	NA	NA	CASSVVTGYNEQFF	TGTGCCAGCAGCGTAGTGACCGGGTACAATGAGCAGTTCTTC
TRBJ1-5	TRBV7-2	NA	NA	CASSSDSNQPQHF	TGTGCCAGCAGCTCTGATAGCAATCAGCCCCAGCATTTT
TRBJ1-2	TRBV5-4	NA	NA	CASSLLGQDGYTF	TGTGCCAGCAGCTTGTTGGGGCAAGATGGCTACACCTTC
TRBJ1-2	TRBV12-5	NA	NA	CASGLAGAAGYTF	TGTGCTAGTGGTTTGGCTGGGGCTGCGGGCTACACCTTC
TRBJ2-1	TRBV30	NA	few	CAWSVVLVPYNEQFF	TGTGCCTGGAGTGTGGTACTAGTTCCCTACAATGAGCAGTTCTTC
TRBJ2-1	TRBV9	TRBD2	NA	CASTPSGMLPQRGYNEQFF	TGTGCCAGCACCCCTAGCGGGATGCTCCCCCAACGCGGTTACAATGAGCAGTTCTTC
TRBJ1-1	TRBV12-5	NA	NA	CASAPTGGMNTEAFF	TGTGCTAGTGCTCCGACAGGAGGCATGAACACTGAAGCTTTCTTT
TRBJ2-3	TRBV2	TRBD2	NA	CASSEGTSLETDTQYF	TGTGCCAGCAGTGAAGGGACTAGCCTTGAGACAGATACGCAGTATTTT